This T cell receptor (beta chain) was profiled in a study of PD-1 blockade in classical Hodgkin lymphoma. Findings of the study overall: A significant rise in TCR diversity was seen by C4D1 for CD4+ cells but not for CD8+ cells.

Autologous stem cell transplantation was followed by relapse in every patient, and brentuximab vedotin exposure varied. Libraries were prepared by immunoSEQ multiplex PCR; TCRdb keeps only in-frame clonotypes and omits some of them. This repertoire shows roughly 47,000 clones, over 60% found once; its top ten account for around 20%. The CDR3 length is 14 residues. The germline V and J ends were trimmed by 2 bases and 10 bases, with 15 bases remaining between them. Germline loops: CDR1 SGDLS, CDR2 YYNGEE. Of note for this clone: The antigen is unknown.

The source material was peripheral blood mononuclear cells (PBMCs), sampled before the second cycle of nivolumab. The chain links TRBV9 to TRBJ1-4, with D perhaps TRBD1 (6 bases). The origin of this receptor is a human donor with classical Hodgkin lymphoma. For the CDR3, the DNA is TGTGCCAGCAGCGTCGAGGGGACATATGGAAAACTGTTTTTT. It translates to CASSVEGTYGKLFF.